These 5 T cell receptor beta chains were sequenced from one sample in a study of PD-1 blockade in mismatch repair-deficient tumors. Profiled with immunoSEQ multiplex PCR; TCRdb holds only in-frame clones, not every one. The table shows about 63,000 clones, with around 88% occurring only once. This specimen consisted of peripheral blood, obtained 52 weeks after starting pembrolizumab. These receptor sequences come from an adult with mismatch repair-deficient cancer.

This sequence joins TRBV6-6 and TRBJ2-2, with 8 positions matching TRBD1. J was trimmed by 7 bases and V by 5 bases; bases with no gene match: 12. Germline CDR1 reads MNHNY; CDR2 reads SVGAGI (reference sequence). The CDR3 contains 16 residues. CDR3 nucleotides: TGTGCCAGCAGTCCGAAAAGGACAGGGATAATCGGGGAGCTGTTTTTT. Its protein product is CASSPKRTGIIGELFF.

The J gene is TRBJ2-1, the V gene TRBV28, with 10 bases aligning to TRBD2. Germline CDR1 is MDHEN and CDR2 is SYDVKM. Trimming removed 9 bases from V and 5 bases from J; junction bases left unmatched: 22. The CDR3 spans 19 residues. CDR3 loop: CASQGQLGAGGPNNNEQFF. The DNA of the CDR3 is TGTGCCAGTCAAGGTCAGCTCGGAGCGGGAGGGCCGAATAACAATGAGCAGTTCTTC.

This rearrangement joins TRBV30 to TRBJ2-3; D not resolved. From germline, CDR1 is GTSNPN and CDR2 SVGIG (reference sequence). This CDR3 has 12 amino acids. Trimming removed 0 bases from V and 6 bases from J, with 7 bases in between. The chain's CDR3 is CAWSVLVDTQYF. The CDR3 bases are TGTGCCTGGAGTGTACTGGTGGATACGCAGTATTTT.

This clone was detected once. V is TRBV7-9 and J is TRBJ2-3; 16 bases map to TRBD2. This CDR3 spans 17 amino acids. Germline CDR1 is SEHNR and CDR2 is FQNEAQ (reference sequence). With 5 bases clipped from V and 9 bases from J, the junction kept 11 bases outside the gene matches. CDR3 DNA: TGTGCCAGCAGCGTACCGGGACTAGCGGGAGGGCCGGGGACGCAGTATTTT. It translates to CASSVPGLAGGPGTQYF.

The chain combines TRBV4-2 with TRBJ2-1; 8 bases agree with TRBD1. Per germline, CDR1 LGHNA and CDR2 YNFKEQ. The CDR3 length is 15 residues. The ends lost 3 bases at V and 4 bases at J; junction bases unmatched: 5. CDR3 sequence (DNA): TGTGCCAGCAGCCAGGACAGGGCCCCTTACAATGAGCAGTTCTTC. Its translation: CASSQDRAPYNEQFF.